The 21 T cell receptor beta chains reported below all come from one sample, sequenced in a study of cytomegalovirus exposure and HLA in healthy donors. Produced via immunoSEQ multiplex PCR; TCRdb's table is partial and in-frame only. The repertoire consists of around 80,000 clones, with approximately 95% occurring once and the leading ten covering 0.69%. Sequencing used PBMCs. The receptors derive from a woman aged 18-29 years in good health and CMV-seronegative.

This sequence joins TRBV19 and TRBJ1-5; TRBD1 aligns across 7 bases. Germline V lookup: CDR1 LNHDA, CDR2 SQIVND (reference sequence). The CDR3 length is 17 residues. J gave up 6 bases and V 5 bases, and 16 bases lay outside the gene matches. The CDR3 DNA reads TGTGCCAGTAGTGTTCAGGGGGGACAGCGGTTCAGTCAGCCCCAGCATTTT. Translated, it gives CASSVQGGQRFSQPQHF.

The rearrangement uses TRBV28 and TRBJ2-5; 8 nucleotides match TRBD2. Germline assignment: CDR1 MDHEN and CDR2 SYDVKM. Trimming at V came to 5 bases and at J to 1 base, leaving 6 bases not matched to a gene. CDR3 length: 15 residues. This CDR3 is CASSKSLAGQETQYF. The CDR3 DNA is TGTGCCAGCAGTAAAAGCCTAGCGGGCCAAGAGACCCAGTACTTC.

This clone showed up just once. V is TRBV29-1 and J is TRBJ2-5; D is unresolved. V shed 3 bases and J shed 8 bases, with 19 bases lying between them. From germline, CDR1 is SQVTM and CDR2 ANQGSEA. This CDR3 is built from 14 residues. The CDR3 here is CSVEPFYTKKTQYF. CDR3 nucleotides: TGCAGCGTTGAGCCATTTTACACCAAGAAAACCCAGTACTTC.

V and J are TRBV5-8 and TRBJ1-5; no clear D. Germline CDR1 is SGHTS and CDR2 is YDEGEE. Trimming cost V 0 bases and J 4 bases, with 11 bases left between them. The CDR3 length is 15 residues. The CDR3, as DNA: TGTGCCAGCAGCTTGGTGACTGGAGGGAATCAGCCCCAGCATTTT. This gives the protein CASSLVTGGNQPQHF.

The chain recombines TRBV2 with TRBJ1-3; 10 bases fit TRBD1. This CDR3 spans 15 amino acids. Germline lookup yields CDR1 SNHLY and CDR2 FYNNEI. J gave up 4 bases and V 6 bases, and 6 bases lay outside the gene matches. CDR3 loop: CASRAGQGPGNTIYF. DNA of the CDR3: TGTGCCAGCAGGGCGGGACAGGGGCCGGGAAACACCATATATTTT.

The V gene is TRBV29-1, the J gene TRBJ2-1; 10 bases are a match to TRBD1. This CDR3 has 16 amino acids. Germline CDR1 reads SQVTM; CDR2 reads ANQGSEA. Trimming cost V 6 bases and J 3 bases; bases outside gene matches: 11. CDR3 protein: CSVPASGTGVYNEQFF. The CDR3 nucleotides are TGCAGCGTCCCCGCCTCCGGGACAGGGGTCTACAATGAGCAGTTCTTC.

The chain joins TRBV5-1 to TRBJ2-5, with TRBD2 matching 9 bases. The V gene's germline CDR1 is SGHRS and CDR2 YFSETQ. Trimming cost V 0 bases and J 2 bases; bases outside gene matches: 8. This CDR3 has 17 residues. This CDR3 is CASSLGAGGTIQETQYF. The DNA for the CDR3 is TGCGCCAGCAGCTTGGGAGCGGGGGGAACAATACAAGAGACCCAGTACTTC.

The chain recombines TRBV7-2 with TRBJ1-5, with 9 positions matching TRBD1. Germline lookup yields CDR1 SGHTA and CDR2 FQGNSA. The V gene end was trimmed by 5 bases and the J gene end by 5 bases; junction bases not matched to a gene: 10. The CDR3 is made up of 16 amino acids. The CDR3 here is CASSPVGTGRHQPQHF. CDR3 nucleotides: TGTGCCAGCAGCCCCGTCGGGACAGGGCGGCATCAGCCCCAGCATTTT.

The chain carries TRBV5-6 and TRBJ1-5, with TRBD1 matching over 9 bases. V shed 4 bases, J shed 6 bases, and the junction held 5 bases outside the gene matches. The CDR3 length is 14 residues. Germline V gene data show CDR1 as SGHDT and CDR2 as YYEEEE. Written as DNA, the CDR3 is TGTGCCAGCAGCCTTAGGACAGGGGTTCAGCCCCAGCATTTT. It specifies CASSLRTGVQPQHF.

The chain uses TRBV14 and TRBJ1-2; D ambiguous. Trimming cost V 4 bases and J 4 bases, with 16 bases left between them. Germline lookup yields CDR1 SGHDN and CDR2 FVKESK. The CDR3 has 15 residues. CDR3 DNA: TGTGCCAGCAGCCCCATCCCCGGGTTCGGCTATGGCTACACCTTC. Its translation is CASSPIPGFGYGYTF.

This chain links TRBV18 with TRBJ2-6, with TRBD2 as a possible D gene (6 bases). Between the trimmed V and J ends, which lost 5 bases and 0 bases, there was a span of 14 bases. Germline V gene lookup returns CDR1 KGHSH and CDR2 LQKENI. The CDR3 sequence is 17 residues long. Here the CDR3 reads CASSGEDLGSGANVLTF. CDR3 bases: TGTGCCAGCTCAGGGGAGGACCTCGGCTCTGGGGCCAACGTCCTGACTTTC. Filled out from reference TRBV18 and TRBJ2-6, the complete variable domain reads NAGVMQNPRHLVRRRGQEARLRCSPMKGHSHVYWYRQLPEEGLKFMVYLQKENIIDESGMPKERFSAEFPKEGPSILRIQQVVRGDSAAYFCASSGEDLGSGANVLTFGAGSRLTVL.

This chain links TRBV6-1 with TRBJ2-7; the match to TRBD2 covers 13 bases. The trim removed 6 bases at V and 7 bases at J, leaving 3 bases unmatched. The CDR3 runs to 13 residues. The germline gives CDR1 MNHNS, CDR2 SASEGT. The CDR3 sequence is CASRTSGGTEQYF. CDR3 nucleotide sequence: TGTGCCAGCAGGACTAGCGGGGGGACGGAGCAGTACTTC.

This chain links TRBV10-3 with TRBJ1-4; D unclear. Germline V gene sequence: CDR1 ENHRY, CDR2 SYGVKD. The CDR3 has 13 amino acids. Trimming pared 0 bases from V and 8 bases from J, leaving 7 bases between. DNA for the CDR3: TGTGCCATCAGTGAGTCGACTGTCGAAAAACTGTTTTTT. This encodes CAISESTVEKLFF.

The chain couples TRBV19 to TRBJ2-6; D is perhaps TRBD1 (6 bases). This CDR3 has 15 amino acids. V gave up 4 bases and J gave up 2 bases, with 9 bases separating them. Germline lookup yields CDR1 LNHDA and CDR2 SQIVND (reference sequence). CDR3: CASSNEGAGANVLTF. DNA for the CDR3: TGTGCCAGTAGTAACGAGGGGGCTGGGGCCAACGTCCTGACTTTC. The full variable domain, with the rest looked up from reference TRBV19 and TRBJ2-6, is DGGITQSPKYLFRKEGQNVTLSCEQNLNHDAMYWYRQDPGQGLRLIYYSQIVNDFQKGDIAEGYSVSREKKESFPLTVTSAQKNPTAFYLCASSNEGAGANVLTFGAGSRLTVL.

This chain joins TRBV4-3 and TRBJ2-5; D is possibly TRBD1 (6 bases). The end of the DNA is better explained by TRBJ2-7, so the J call may be wrong. Germline loops: CDR1 LGHNA, CDR2 YSLEER. The CDR3 is made up of 15 amino acids. CDR3 DNA sequence: TGCGCCAGCAGCCAAGCCCCACAGGGATACTACGAGCAGTACTTC. Its protein product is CASSQAPQGYYEQYF.

The rearrangement uses TRBV9 and TRBJ1-1; D unresolved. Between the trimmed V and J ends, which lost 1 base and 2 bases, there was a span of 9 bases. The CDR3 runs to 14 residues. Germline assignment: CDR1 SGDLS and CDR2 YYNGEE. The DNA for the CDR3 is TGTGCCAGCAGCGTATTTGCGGAAAACACTGAAGCTTTCTTT. The encoded protein is CASSVFAENTEAFF. The full variable domain, rest sourced from reference TRBV9 and TRBJ1-1, is DSGVTQTPKHLITATGQRVTLRCSPRSGDLSVYWYQQSLDQGLQFLIQYYNGEERAKGNILERFSAQQFPDLHSELNLSSLELGDSALYFCASSVFAENTEAFFGQGTRLTVV.

This clone was recorded once. The J gene is TRBJ2-2, the V gene TRBV7-2; 9 bases agree with TRBD2. CDR1 is SGHTA and CDR2 is FQGNSA in the germline V gene. The ends lost 1 base at V and 6 bases at J; junction bases unmatched: 6. CDR3 length: 16 residues. The CDR3 reads CASSLGSGRLAGELFF. For the CDR3, the DNA is TGTGCCAGCAGCTTAGGGAGCGGGAGGCTCGCCGGGGAGCTGTTTTTT.

The rearrangement uses TRBV20-1 and TRBJ2-5, with TRBD2 identical over 8 bases. This CDR3 has 11 amino acids. Germline trimming cut 7 bases from V and 2 bases from J; bases unmatched to any gene: 0. The germline gives CDR1 DFQATT, CDR2 SNEGSKA (reference sequence). The DNA for the CDR3 is TGCAGTGGCGGGGGGCAAGAGACCCAGTACTTC. This encodes CSGGGQETQYF.

The chain is built from TRBV4-1 and TRBJ2-1, with 9 bases lining up with TRBD2. Looked up from germline, CDR1 is MGHRA and CDR2 is YSYEKL. Unmatched junction bases numbered 14, after V lost 0 bases and J lost 8 bases. The CDR3 loop spans 18 amino acids. Written as DNA, the CDR3 is TGCGCCAGCAGCCAAGAACGCAGAGGAAGCGGGAGGAGGCATGAGCAGTTCTTC. This sequence encodes CASSQERRGSGRRHEQFF.

The J gene is TRBJ2-3, the V gene TRBV25-1, with a possible D match to TRBD2 (5 bases). This CDR3 comprises 16 residues. The V and J ends lost 3 bases and 0 bases respectively, with 13 bases between them. Looked up from germline, CDR1 is MGHDK and CDR2 is SYGVNS. The CDR3 is CASSEEGAASTDTQYF. CDR3 bases: TGTGCCAGCAGTGAGGAAGGAGCGGCTAGCACAGATACGCAGTATTTT.

The chain uses TRBV4-3 and TRBJ1-4, with 11 bases fitting TRBD1. There are 16 residues in the CDR3. From germline, CDR1 is LGHNA and CDR2 YSLEER. Germline trimming cut 3 bases from V and 7 bases from J; bases unmatched to any gene: 7. The CDR3 reads CASSQVAGTGGEKLFF. The CDR3 DNA reads TGCGCCAGCAGCCAGGTTGCCGGGACAGGGGGTGAAAAACTGTTTTTT.